These 18 T cell receptor beta chains came from one sample sequenced in a study of blood T cell repertoires in COVID-19. Data came from immunoSEQ multiplex PCR; TCRdb stores just in-frame clones and leaves some out. Of 140,000 to 150,000 clones listed, around 80% are singletons. The specimen sequenced was peripheral blood. These receptors were taken from a woman between 50 and 59 years old with acute or convalescent COVID-19.

This chain links TRBV18 with TRBJ1-5, with D unclear. V was trimmed by 3 bases and J by 4 bases, leaving 10 bases between them. Germline CDR1 reads KGHSH; CDR2 reads LQKENI. This CDR3 has 14 residues. The CDR3 region has the DNA TGTGCCAGCTCACCGGGCGAGTATAATCAGCCCCAGCATTTT. The encoded protein is CASSPGEYNQPQHF.

CDR3 protein: CAAEYRGLTEKLFF. The DNA of the CDR3 is TGTGCCGCTGAATACAGGGGGCTAACTGAAAAACTGTTTTTT. The chain links TRBV30 to TRBJ1-4, with 9 bases matching TRBD1. This CDR3 region has 14 residues. Germline V gene sequence: CDR1 GTSNPN, CDR2 SVGIG (reference sequence). Unmatched junction bases numbered 11, after V lost 8 bases and J lost 7 bases.

This clone was counted a few times. The chain employs TRBV6-5 and TRBJ1-1, with D unresolved. CDR3 length: 12 amino acids. The V and J ends lost 5 bases and 10 bases respectively, with 14 bases between them. Germline assignment: CDR1 MNHEY and CDR2 SVGAGI. The CDR3 is CASSQNGERAFF. The CDR3 nucleotides read TGTGCCAGCAGTCAAAACGGTGAGAGAGCTTTCTTT.

The chain carries TRBV9 and TRBJ2-3; 7 bases align to TRBD2. This CDR3 region has 15 residues. V dropped 3 bases and J dropped 6; count of bases not matched to a gene: 10. Looked up from germline, CDR1 is SGDLS and CDR2 is YYNGEE. CDR3 loop: CASSASGHGADTQYF. The CDR3 nucleotides are TGTGCCAGCAGCGCTAGCGGCCACGGGGCGGATACGCAGTATTTT. Complete variable domain (other parts from reference TRBV9 and TRBJ2-3): DSGVTQTPKHLITATGQRVTLRCSPRSGDLSVYWYQQSLDQGLQFLIQYYNGEERAKGNILERFSAQQFPDLHSELNLSSLELGDSALYFCASSASGHGADTQYFGPGTRLTVL.

V usage is TRBV19 and J usage is TRBJ2-1; TRBD1 matches 7 bases. The V and J ends lost 6 bases and 0 bases, in that order; junction bases with no gene match: 5. The CDR3 contains 15 residues. The V gene's germline CDR1 is LNHDA and CDR2 SQIVND (reference sequence). Here the CDR3 reads CASRDQGVSYNEQFF. DNA of the CDR3: TGTGCCAGTAGAGATCAGGGGGTCTCCTACAATGAGCAGTTCTTC.

The chain links TRBV5-1 to TRBJ2-1; TRBD1 matches at 10 bases. Germline CDR1 reads SGHRS; CDR2 reads YFSETQ. The CDR3 loop spans 14 amino acids. V dropped 7 bases and J dropped 6; count of bases not matched to a gene: 7. As DNA, the CDR3 is TGCGCCAGCGCGACAGGGGGCAGGTCCAATGAGCAGTTCTTC. Amino acid sequence: CASATGGRSNEQFF. The full variable domain, rest sourced from reference TRBV5-1 and TRBJ2-1, is KAGVTQTPRYLIKTRGQQVTLSCSPISGHRSVSWYQQTPGQGLQFLFEYFSETQRNKGNFPGRFSGRQFSNSRSEMNVSTLELGDSALYLCASATGGRSNEQFFGPGTRLTVL.

The CDR3 nucleotides are TGCGCCAGCAGACAGGGTGAGAATTCACCCCTCCACTTT. As protein: CASRQGENSPLHF. This chain uses TRBV5-1 with TRBJ1-6, with D perhaps matching TRBD1 (6 bases). The CDR3 contains 13 residues. CDR1 is SGHRS and CDR2 is YFSETQ in the germline V gene. V was pared by 5 bases and J by 7 bases, with 10 bases between.

The chain uses TRBV5-6 and TRBJ2-1, with 12 bases matching TRBD2. The CDR3 has 15 residues. The V gene end was trimmed by 4 bases and the J gene end by 7 bases; junction bases not matched to a gene: 6. Germline CDR1 SGHDT, CDR2 YYEEEE. This chain's CDR3 is CASSALAGGRNEQFF. The CDR3 DNA reads TGTGCCAGCAGCGCCCTAGCGGGGGGGAGGAATGAGCAGTTCTTC.

The chain has TRBV6-4 and TRBJ2-5; weak D call: TRBD1 (7 bases). CDR3 length: 15 amino acids. The germline V and J ends were trimmed by 2 bases and 2 bases, with 12 bases remaining between them. Germline V lookup: CDR1 MRHNA, CDR2 SNTAGT. Here the CDR3 reads CASSDAQGGQETQYF. The DNA of the CDR3 is TGTGCCAGCAGTGACGCCCAGGGGGGTCAAGAGACCCAGTACTTC.

This chain uses TRBV7-2 with TRBJ1-4, with D maybe TRBD1 (5 bases). The CDR3 totals 17 residues. Trimming removed 5 bases at V and 8 bases at J, with 24 bases between. CDR1 and CDR2 (germline): SGHTA, FQGNSA. This CDR3 reads CASSGGPIHLGREKLFF. The CDR3, as DNA: TGTGCCAGCAGCGGCGGACCGATCCACCTGGGGCGGGAAAAACTGTTTTTT.

V gene TRBV4-3 combines with J gene TRBJ1-1, with 7 bases lining up with TRBD1. The trim removed 4 bases at V and 3 bases at J, leaving 8 bases unmatched. The CDR3 runs to 15 residues. Germline CDR1 reads LGHNA; CDR2 reads YSLEER. CDR3 protein: CASSPRGGRDTEAFF. In DNA form, the CDR3 reads TGCGCCAGCAGCCCTAGAGGGGGCAGGGACACTGAAGCTTTCTTT.

The chain carries TRBV27 and TRBJ2-1, with 15 bases matching TRBD2. Germline lookup yields CDR1 MNHEY and CDR2 SMNVEV (reference sequence). V lost 6 bases, J lost 13 bases, and 4 bases stayed unmatched. The CDR3 has 13 amino acids. CDR3 region: CASRGTSGGNQFF. The CDR3 DNA is TGTGCCAGCAGAGGGACTAGCGGGGGGAACCAGTTCTTC.

CDR3 nucleotides: TGTGCCAGCAGTTACTTCCAGGGGGCCGGTCACAATGAGCAGTTCTTC. Translation: CASSYFQGAGHNEQFF. The chain couples TRBV6-5 to TRBJ2-1; TRBD1 matches at 8 bases. Germline V CDR1 and CDR2: MNHEY, SVGAGI. The CDR3 spans 16 residues. With V trimmed by 1 base and J by 5 bases, 7 bases remained unmatched.

The chain carries TRBV5-1 and TRBJ1-1, with D uncertain. The germline V gene has CDR1 SGHRS and CDR2 YFSETQ. V lost 4 bases and J 0 bases, leaving 19 bases between the germline ends. CDR3 length equals 17 residues. The chain's CDR3 is CASSPGLLIGMNTEAFF. DNA of the CDR3: TGCGCCAGCAGCCCAGGACTGTTAATAGGTATGAACACTGAAGCTTTCTTT.

The sample holds one count of this clone. This sequence joins TRBV4-3 and TRBJ2-6, with 9 bases aligning to TRBD2. Looked up from germline, CDR1 is LGHNA and CDR2 is YSLEER. This CDR3 is 19 amino acids long. Trimming at V came to 0 bases and at J to 0 bases, leaving 6 bases not matched to a gene. The CDR3 loop reads CASSQEIAGVSSGANVLTF. The DNA of the CDR3 is TGCGCCAGCAGCCAAGAAATAGCGGGGGTAAGCTCTGGGGCCAACGTCCTGACTTTC.

The rearrangement uses TRBV6-2 or TRBV6-3 and TRBJ2-2, with 9 bases fitting TRBD2. V shed 2 bases and J 5 bases; nucleotides not matched to a gene: 12. The CDR3 is 18 amino acids. Germline V gene lookup returns CDR1 MNHEY and CDR2 SVGEGT. The DNA for the CDR3 is TGTGCCAGCAGTTACGAACGGCGGGGGGGCCGAAGGACCGGGGAGCTGTTTTTT. Its protein is CASSYERRGGRRTGELFF.

The chain carries TRBV5-1 and TRBJ2-7, with D tentatively TRBD2 (5 bases). The germline V and J ends were trimmed by 4 bases and 1 base, with 15 bases remaining between them. Germline lookup yields CDR1 SGHRS and CDR2 YFSETQ. This CDR3 has 15 residues. The CDR3 DNA is TGCGCCAGCAGCAAGGAGGCTAGCAAGTCCTACGAGCAGTACTTC. It specifies CASSKEASKSYEQYF.

The chain employs TRBV28 and TRBJ2-3; D may be TRBD1 (5 bases). V gave up 7 bases and J gave up 0 bases, with 14 bases separating them. CDR3 length: 15 amino acids. CDR1 is MDHEN, CDR2 SYDVKM, per germline. The CDR3 reads CASITIGASTDTQYF. The CDR3, as DNA: TGTGCCAGCATTACCATAGGGGCTAGCACAGATACGCAGTATTTT.